These 18 T cell receptor beta chains were sequenced from one sample in a study of cytomegalovirus exposure and HLA in healthy donors. Vbeta (60) and Jbeta (13) primers were used in the PCR. Method: immunoSEQ multiplex PCR; TCRdb's copy keeps in-frame clones and lacks some. The top ten clones hold 2.9% of a sample with about 130,000 clones, 55% to 75% of them seen once. Sample: PBMCs. The receptors were gathered from a human donor in good health.

This clone was observed once. The J gene is TRBJ2-1, the V gene TRBV7-3; 7 bases match TRBD2. J was trimmed by 0 bases and V by 5 bases; bases with no gene match: 10. The CDR3 is 17 residues long. Germline CDR1 SGHTA, CDR2 FQGTGA. CDR3 region: CASSRAGTLSSYNEQFF. The DNA for the CDR3 is TGTGCCAGCAGCCGAGCGGGGACTCTTAGCTCCTACAATGAGCAGTTCTTC.

The chain recombines TRBV6-1 with TRBJ1-2, with 7 bases matching TRBD1. The CDR3 extends over 15 amino acids. The germline CDR1 and CDR2 sequences are MNHNS and SASEGT. V trimming: 6 bases; J trimming: 5 bases; junction bases outside the gene matches: 12. The CDR3 loop reads CASRPPGTDMYGYTF. Here the CDR3 DNA reads TGTGCCAGCAGACCACCCGGGACAGATATGTATGGCTACACCTTC.

Only one count was recorded for this clone. The chain carries TRBV9 and TRBJ1-6; D ambiguous. V lost 3 bases to trimming and J lost 7 bases, with 23 bases between them. This CDR3 has 18 amino acids. Per the germline V gene, CDR1 is SGDLS and CDR2 is YYNGEE. DNA for the CDR3: TGTGCCAGCAGCGCAGTGTCGCACAGACAAGCGGGAAATTCACCCCTCCACTTT. Encoded protein: CASSAVSHRQAGNSPLHF.

The chain joins TRBV19 to TRBJ2-5; D possibly corresponds to TRBD1 (5 bases). This CDR3 is built from 15 residues. Germline V CDR1 and CDR2: LNHDA, SQIVND (reference sequence). Trimming removed 4 bases from V and 3 bases from J, with 15 bases in between. The CDR3 loop is CASSTPAAGKETQYF. Here the CDR3 DNA reads TGTGCCAGTAGTACTCCCGCAGCAGGGAAAGAGACCCAGTACTTC.

Turning to this clone: Other DNA sequences of this sample code for an identical CDR3. The J gene is TRBJ2-1, the V gene TRBV2, with 13 bases fitting TRBD2. The CDR3 has 14 residues. The ends lost 6 bases at V and 10 bases at J; junction bases unmatched: 6. Germline V gene data show CDR1 as SNHLY and CDR2 as FYNNEI. Written as DNA, the CDR3 is TGTGCCAGCAGGACTAGCGGGGGGTTCAACGAGCAGTTCTTC. Translation gives CASRTSGGFNEQFF. Combining the CDR3 with reference TRBV2 and TRBJ2-1 gives the whole variable domain EPEVTQTPSHQVTQMGQEVILRCVPISNHLYFYWYRQILGQKVEFLVSFYNNEISEKSEIFDDQFSVERPDGSNFTLKIRSTKLEDSAMYFCASRTSGGFNEQFFGPGTRLTVL.

This chain joins TRBV19 and TRBJ1-5; 9 nucleotides agree with TRBD1. This CDR3 is 14 amino acids long. From germline, CDR1 is LNHDA and CDR2 SQIVND (reference sequence). J was trimmed by 6 bases and V by 6 bases; bases with no gene match: 6. CDR3 sequence reads: CASSHRGRFQPQHF. The CDR3 DNA sequence: TGTGCCAGTAGCCACAGGGGGCGGTTTCAGCCCCAGCATTTT.

V gene TRBV7-8 combines with J gene TRBJ1-5; possible D gene TRBD1, 5 bases. Germline loops: CDR1 SGHVS, CDR2 FQNEAQ. The ends were cut back, 5 bases at V and 7 bases at J, with 18 bases in the middle. The CDR3 loop spans 15 amino acids. In DNA, the CDR3 is TGTGCCAGCAGCCGCGCGCAGGGCGGCTGGCAGCCCCAGCATTTT. Amino acids: CASSRAQGGWQPQHF.

The genes are TRBV4-1 and TRBJ2-7; D possibly corresponds to TRBD2 (5 bases). Trimming took 4 bases from V and 2 from J, leaving 12 bases between them. Germline V lookup: CDR1 MGHRA, CDR2 YSYEKL. This CDR3 contains 14 residues. The CDR3 DNA is TGCGCCAGCAGCCGGCCCGGGAACACCTACGAGCAGTACTTC. Its protein product is CASSRPGNTYEQYF.

This clone has only a few counts. The chain recombines TRBV7-3 with TRBJ2-3; D gene unclear. The length of the CDR3 is 16 residues. Deletions cut 3 bases from V and 0 bases from J, with 13 bases between. CDR1 is SGHTA, CDR2 FQGTGA, per germline. The CDR3 region has the DNA TGTGCCAGCAGCTTTCTGGGTGCGACTAGCACAGATACGCAGTATTTT. It specifies CASSFLGATSTDTQYF.

J is TRBJ2-7 and V is TRBV11-2, with 7 nucleotides matching TRBD2. J was trimmed by 4 bases and V by 9 bases; bases with no gene match: 15. CDR1 and CDR2 from the germline V gene are SGHAT and FQNNGV. The CDR3 totals 15 residues. CDR3: CASTPGGAGTYEQYF. Here the CDR3 DNA reads TGTGCCAGTACTCCCGGGGGAGCGGGAACTTACGAGCAGTACTTC.

In this sample, this clone turned up a few times. The genes are TRBV30 and TRBJ2-7; 8 bases are a match to TRBD1. This CDR3 region has 15 residues. In germline, CDR1 is GTSNPN, CDR2 SVGIG (reference sequence). Losses at the gene ends were 1 base for V and 3 bases for J; bases not matched to a gene: 8. The CDR3 nucleotides read TGTGCCTGGAGTGCTCTACAGGGGGTGTTCTACGAGCAGTACTTC. Translated, it gives CAWSALQGVFYEQYF.

The chain couples TRBV6-5 to TRBJ2-1; the D gene is possibly TRBD2 (5 bases). Trimming cost V 0 bases and J 10 bases, with 10 bases left between them. This CDR3 spans 13 amino acids. Germline CDR1 MNHEY, CDR2 SVGAGI. CDR3 sequence (DNA): TGTGCCAGCAGTTACTCTTGGCTAGCCGAGCAGTTCTTC. Translation gives CASSYSWLAEQFF.

This clone was seen a handful of times. Other DNA sequences in this specimen translate into the identical CDR3. The gene calls are TRBV7-9 and TRBJ1-1; 7 bases map to TRBD1. The V gene end was trimmed by 3 bases and the J gene end by 0 bases; junction bases not matched to a gene: 1. The V gene's germline CDR1 is SEHNR and CDR2 FQNEAQ (reference sequence). The CDR3 has 14 residues. CDR3 in DNA: TGTGCCAGCAGCTTGGGACAGATGAACACTGAAGCTTTCTTT. Residues: CASSLGQMNTEAFF.

The sample holds a few counts of this clone. V and J are TRBV15 and TRBJ2-5, with D possibly TRBD1 on 5 matching bases. The CDR3 is 14 amino acids. V was pared by 1 base and J by 5 bases, with 11 bases between. Germline CDR1 is LNHNV and CDR2 is YYDKDF (reference sequence). The CDR3 nucleotides read TGTGCCACCAGCAGAGTTCAGGGTGGGGAGACCCAGTACTTC. It specifies CATSRVQGGETQYF.

This clone was recorded a few times. The chain is built from TRBV7-9 and TRBJ1-2; no clear D. The length of the CDR3 is 14 residues. Germline values: CDR1 SEHNR, CDR2 FQNEAQ (reference sequence). V shed 7 bases and J shed 4 bases, with 16 bases lying between them. CDR3 coding DNA: TGTGCCAGCACGCTCGACGCGGGAATCTATGGCTACACCTTC. This codes for CASTLDAGIYGYTF.

This chain links TRBV9 with TRBJ2-3; D is possibly TRBD2 (6 bases). Trimming stripped 3 bases from V and 2 bases from J, with 16 bases between. Germline CDR1 reads SGDLS; CDR2 reads YYNGEE. The CDR3 loop spans 16 amino acids. The CDR3 DNA sequence: TGTGCCAGCAGCGGGGGCCCGGGACTTCTCACAGATACGCAGTATTTT. Its protein product is CASSGGPGLLTDTQYF.

V is TRBV9 and J is TRBJ2-3; 13 bases are a match to TRBD2. Trimming cost V 8 bases and J 1 base; bases outside gene matches: 13. Germline V gene sequence: CDR1 SGDLS, CDR2 YYNGEE. There are 18 residues in the CDR3. CDR3 coding DNA: TGTGCCAGTCCTAGCGCACTAGCGGGAGGGTTCTGCACAGATACGCAGTATTTT. Translated: CASPSALAGGFCTDTQYF.

J is TRBJ2-1 and V is TRBV5-1; D possibly corresponds to TRBD2 (6 bases). Germline CDR1 is SGHRS and CDR2 is YFSETQ. Trimming removed 0 bases from V and 1 base from J, with 14 bases in between. This CDR3 region has 17 residues. CDR3 in amino acids: CASSLDAGRVSYNEQFF. DNA for the CDR3: TGCGCCAGCAGCTTGGATGCGGGGCGAGTTTCCTACAATGAGCAGTTCTTC.